The TCR beta chain described here comes from a study of T cells after yellow fever vaccination. Study observations and caveats: Among all clonotypes, a small share was observed in both CD4 and CD8 compartments. One caveat is that FACS-sorted repertoires could contain abundant clonotypes contaminating from the bulk population. A faster peak, day 5 versus 15, was reached by the weaker secondary response.

Production of TCR cDNA was by 5'RACE template switching, which also added a universal primer site and UMIs. Via MiXCR, TCRdb re-called the 5' RACE reads, giving one row per CDR3 protein. The sample lists 620,000 or so distinct CDR3 sequences; 17% were seen once. CDR1 and CDR2 from the germline V gene are MDHEN and SYDVKM. The CDR3 spans 13 residues. After removal of 7 bases from V and 4 bases from J, the junction contained 6 bases not matched to a gene. A word on this clonotype: Its antigen is not identified.

The chain has TRBV28 and TRBJ1-1; 7 bases map to TRBD1. The receptor was isolated from a man between 18 and 29 years old who received the YFV17D yellow fever vaccine. The specimen comprised PBMCs, sampled 5 days after the first yellow fever vaccination. The CDR3 DNA reads TGTGCCAGCAATTTCAGGGGGGGCACTGAAGCTTTCTTT. Translated, it gives CASNFRGGTEAFF.